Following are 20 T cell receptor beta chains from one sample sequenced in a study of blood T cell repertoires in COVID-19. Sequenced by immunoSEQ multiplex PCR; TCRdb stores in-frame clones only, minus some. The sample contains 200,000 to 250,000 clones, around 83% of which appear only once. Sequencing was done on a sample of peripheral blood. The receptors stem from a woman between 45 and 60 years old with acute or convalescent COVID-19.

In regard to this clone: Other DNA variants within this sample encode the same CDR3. The CDR3 region has the DNA TGTGCCAGTAGTTGGACAGGACGCAATCAGCCCCAGCATTTT. This translates into CASSWTGRNQPQHF. This chain uses TRBV19 with TRBJ1-5; 7 bases are shared with TRBD1. Germline V gene lookup returns CDR1 LNHDA and CDR2 SQIVND (reference sequence). V was pared by 5 bases and J by 2 bases, with 3 bases of the junction left unmatched. This CDR3 region has 14 residues. The variable domain in full, with the rest retrieved from reference TRBV19 and TRBJ1-5, is DGGITQSPKYLFRKEGQNVTLSCEQNLNHDAMYWYRQDPGQGLRLIYYSQIVNDFQKGDIAEGYSVSREKKESFPLTVTSAQKNPTAFYLCASSWTGRNQPQHFGDGTRLSIL.

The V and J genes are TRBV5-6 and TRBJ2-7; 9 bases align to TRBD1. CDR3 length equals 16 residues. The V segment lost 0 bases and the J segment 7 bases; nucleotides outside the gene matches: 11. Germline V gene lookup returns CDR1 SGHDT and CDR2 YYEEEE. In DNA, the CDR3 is TGTGCCAGCAGCTTGGTGGACAGGGGCGCCTGGGGAGAGCAGTACTTC. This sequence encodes CASSLVDRGAWGEQYF. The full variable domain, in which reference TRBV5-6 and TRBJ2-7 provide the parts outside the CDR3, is DAGVTQSPTHLIKTRGQQVTLRCSPKSGHDTVSWYQQALGQGPQFIFQYYEEEERQRGNFPDRFSGHQFPNYSSELNVNALLLGDSALYLCASSLVDRGAWGEQYFGPGTRLTVT.

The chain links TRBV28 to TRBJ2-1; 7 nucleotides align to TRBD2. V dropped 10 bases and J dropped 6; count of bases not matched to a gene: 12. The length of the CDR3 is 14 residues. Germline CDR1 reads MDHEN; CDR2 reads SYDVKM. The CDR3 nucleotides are TGTGCCACCCGTGGGCGGGAGAAGGGCAATGAGCAGTTCTTC. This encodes CATRGREKGNEQFF.

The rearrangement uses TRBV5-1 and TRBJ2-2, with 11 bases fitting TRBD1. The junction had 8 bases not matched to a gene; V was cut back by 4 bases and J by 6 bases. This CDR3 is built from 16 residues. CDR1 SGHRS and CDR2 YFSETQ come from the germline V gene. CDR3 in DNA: TGCGCCAGCAGCGCACCGGGACAGGGGGATTCCGGGGAGCTGTTTTTT. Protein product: CASSAPGQGDSGELFF.

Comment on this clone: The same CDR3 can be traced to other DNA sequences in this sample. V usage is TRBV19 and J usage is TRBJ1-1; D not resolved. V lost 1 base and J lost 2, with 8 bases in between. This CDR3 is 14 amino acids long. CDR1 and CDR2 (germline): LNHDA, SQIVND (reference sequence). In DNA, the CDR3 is TGTGCCAGTAGTATAGTATCGGGTAACACTGAAGCTTTCTTT. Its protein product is CASSIVSGNTEAFF.

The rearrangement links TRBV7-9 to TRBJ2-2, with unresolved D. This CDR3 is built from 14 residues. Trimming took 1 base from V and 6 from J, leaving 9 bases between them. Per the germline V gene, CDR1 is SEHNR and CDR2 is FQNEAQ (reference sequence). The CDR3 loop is CASSLERVAGELFF. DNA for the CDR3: TGTGCCAGCAGCTTAGAACGGGTGGCCGGGGAGCTGTTTTTT.

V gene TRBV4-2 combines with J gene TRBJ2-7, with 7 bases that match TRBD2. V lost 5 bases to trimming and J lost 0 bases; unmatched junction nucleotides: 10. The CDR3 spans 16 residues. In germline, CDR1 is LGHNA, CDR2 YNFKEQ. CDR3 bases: TGTGCCAGCAGCTCAATGCCTAGCGGAGTCTCCTACGAGCAGTACTTC. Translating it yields CASSSMPSGVSYEQYF.

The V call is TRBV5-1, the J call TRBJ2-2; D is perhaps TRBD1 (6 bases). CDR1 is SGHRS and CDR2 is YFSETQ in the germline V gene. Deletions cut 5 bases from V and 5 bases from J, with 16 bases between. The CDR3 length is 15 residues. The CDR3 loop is CASSFWGPGTGELFF. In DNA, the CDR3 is TGCGCCAGCAGTTTCTGGGGGCCGGGGACCGGGGAGCTGTTTTTT.

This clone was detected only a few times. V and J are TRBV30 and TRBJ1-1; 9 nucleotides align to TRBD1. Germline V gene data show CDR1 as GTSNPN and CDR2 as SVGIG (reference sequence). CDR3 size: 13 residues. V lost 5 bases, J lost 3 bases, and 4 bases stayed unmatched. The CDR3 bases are TGTGCCTGGGGGGGACAGGGATACACTGAAGCTTTCTTT. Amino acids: CAWGGQGYTEAFF.

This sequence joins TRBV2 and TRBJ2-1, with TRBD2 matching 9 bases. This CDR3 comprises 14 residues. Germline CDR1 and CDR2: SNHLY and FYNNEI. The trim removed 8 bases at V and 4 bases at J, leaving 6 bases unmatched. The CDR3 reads CASPRGRDYNEQFF. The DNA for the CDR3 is TGTGCCAGCCCCCGCGGGAGGGATTACAATGAGCAGTTCTTC.

DNA of the CDR3: TGTGCCAGCAGCCCTGGACAGGGCTACACTGAAGCTTTCTTT. This translates into CASSPGQGYTEAFF. The chain recombines TRBV7-2 with TRBJ1-1, with TRBD1 matching over 8 bases. The CDR3 spans 14 residues. V dropped 5 bases and J dropped 3; count of bases not matched to a gene: 5. The germline gives CDR1 SGHTA, CDR2 FQGNSA.

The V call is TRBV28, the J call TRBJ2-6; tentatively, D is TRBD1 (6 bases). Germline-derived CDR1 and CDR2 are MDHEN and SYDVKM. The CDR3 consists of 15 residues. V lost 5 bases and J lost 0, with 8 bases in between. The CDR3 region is CASSKTGSGANVLTF. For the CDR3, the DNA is TGTGCCAGCAGTAAGACAGGCTCTGGGGCCAACGTCCTGACTTTC.

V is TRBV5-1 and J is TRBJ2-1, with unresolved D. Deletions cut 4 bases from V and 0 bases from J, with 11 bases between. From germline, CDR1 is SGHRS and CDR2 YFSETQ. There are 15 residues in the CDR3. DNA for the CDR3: TGCGCCAGCAGCGCGGCTGTGAGCTCCTACAATGAGCAGTTCTTC. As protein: CASSAAVSSYNEQFF.

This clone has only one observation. CDR3 sequence reads: CATSDLRQGRGYTF. The CDR3 region has the DNA TGTGCCACCAGTGATTTGAGACAGGGCCGGGGCTACACCTTC. V gene TRBV24-1 combines with J gene TRBJ1-2, with 7 nucleotides matching TRBD1. Germline CDR1 KGHDR, CDR2 SFDVKD. CDR3 size: 14 residues. The V segment lost 0 bases and the J segment 8 bases; nucleotides outside the gene matches: 5.

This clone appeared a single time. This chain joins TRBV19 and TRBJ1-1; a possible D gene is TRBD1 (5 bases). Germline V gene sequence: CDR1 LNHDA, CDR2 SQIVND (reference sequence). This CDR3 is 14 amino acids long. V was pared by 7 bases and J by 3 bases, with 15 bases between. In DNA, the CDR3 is TGTGCCAGTATAGGGCAAGGGGCCGACACTGAAGCTTTCTTT. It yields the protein CASIGQGADTEAFF.

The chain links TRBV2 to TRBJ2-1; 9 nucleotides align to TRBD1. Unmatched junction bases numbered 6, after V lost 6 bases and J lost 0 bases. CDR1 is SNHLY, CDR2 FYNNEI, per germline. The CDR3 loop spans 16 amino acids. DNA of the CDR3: TGTGCCAGCAGATCCCCGGGACAGGGCTCCTACAATGAGCAGTTCTTC. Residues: CASRSPGQGSYNEQFF.

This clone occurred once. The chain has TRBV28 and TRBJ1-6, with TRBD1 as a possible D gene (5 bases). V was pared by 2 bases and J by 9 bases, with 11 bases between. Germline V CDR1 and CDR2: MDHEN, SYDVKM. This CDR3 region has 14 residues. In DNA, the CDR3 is TGTGCCAGCAGTTTAGTCAGGGAAACTTCACCCCTCCACTTT. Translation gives CASSLVRETSPLHF.

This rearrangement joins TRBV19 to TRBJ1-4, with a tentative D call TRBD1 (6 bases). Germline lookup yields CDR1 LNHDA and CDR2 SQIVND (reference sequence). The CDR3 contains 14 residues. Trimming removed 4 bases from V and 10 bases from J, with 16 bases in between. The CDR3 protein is CASSTRDIEGKLFF. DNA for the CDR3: TGTGCCAGTAGTACCCGGGACATCGAGGGAAAACTGTTTTTT.

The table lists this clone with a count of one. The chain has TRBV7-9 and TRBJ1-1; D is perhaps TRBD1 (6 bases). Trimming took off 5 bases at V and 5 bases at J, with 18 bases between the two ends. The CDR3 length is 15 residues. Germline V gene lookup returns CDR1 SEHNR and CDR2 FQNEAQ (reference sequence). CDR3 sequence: CASSRGGAYGTEAFF. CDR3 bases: TGTGCCAGCAGCCGCGGGGGGGCTTATGGGACTGAAGCTTTCTTT.

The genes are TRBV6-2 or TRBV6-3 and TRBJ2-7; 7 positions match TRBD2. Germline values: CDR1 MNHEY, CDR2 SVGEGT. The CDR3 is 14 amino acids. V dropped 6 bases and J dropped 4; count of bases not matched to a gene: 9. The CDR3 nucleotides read TGTGCCAGCAGCCTAAGCGGGATTGGTTACGAGCAGTACTTC. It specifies CASSLSGIGYEQYF.